The 24 T cell receptor beta chains below all came from one sample that was sequenced in a study of siplizumab effects on memory and regulatory T cells. Here immunoSEQ multiplex PCR was the method, and the copy in TCRdb shows in-frame clones only, minus some. Among some 88,000 clones listed, 90% were seen once. Sequencing was carried out using CD4+ T cells sorted from blood. All receptors derive from a human donor in good health.

The chain has TRBV7-2 and TRBJ1-4; 8 nucleotides agree with TRBD1. Per germline, CDR1 SGHTA and CDR2 FQGNSA. The CDR3 totals 15 residues. The V gene end was trimmed by 3 bases and the J gene end by 6 bases; junction bases not matched to a gene: 6. The CDR3 nucleotides read TGTGCCAGCAGCTTGAACAGGGGGGCAGATGAAAAACTGTTTTTT. It specifies CASSLNRGADEKLFF.

The J gene is TRBJ1-1, the V gene TRBV28; D call uncertain. Trimming shortened V by 7 bases and J by 11 bases, and 14 bases separated the two germline ends. Germline values: CDR1 MDHEN, CDR2 SYDVKM. The length of the CDR3 is 11 residues. For the CDR3, the DNA is TGTGCCAGCATTAATAACCGCCGGGCTTTCTTT. Translation gives CASINNRRAFF.

V is TRBV19 and J is TRBJ2-5; D might be TRBD2 (5 bases). From germline, CDR1 is LNHDA and CDR2 SQIVND (reference sequence). The CDR3 runs to 16 residues. V shed 4 bases and J shed 1 base, with 16 bases lying between them. CDR3: CASSKSGLLGQETQYF. Here the CDR3 DNA reads TGTGCCAGTAGTAAGTCGGGGTTGTTGGGCCAAGAGACCCAGTACTTC. Variable domain in full (rest from reference TRBV19 and TRBJ2-5): DGGITQSPKYLFRKEGQNVTLSCEQNLNHDAMYWYRQDPGQGLRLIYYSQIVNDFQKGDIAEGYSVSREKKESFPLTVTSAQKNPTAFYLCASSKSGLLGQETQYFGPGTRLLVL.

This clone showed up just a few times. The chain couples TRBV9 to TRBJ2-7; D is perhaps TRBD1 or TRBD2 (6 bases each). Trimming stripped 4 bases from V and 7 bases from J, with 24 bases between. Germline loops: CDR1 SGDLS, CDR2 YYNGEE. This CDR3 comprises 16 residues. CDR3 residues: CASSLRLGGGGEEQYF. CDR3 sequence (DNA): TGTGCCAGCAGCCTCCGGCTTGGTGGAGGGGGTGAGGAGCAGTACTTC. Full variable domain (outside the CDR3, taken from reference TRBV9 and TRBJ2-7): DSGVTQTPKHLITATGQRVTLRCSPRSGDLSVYWYQQSLDQGLQFLIQYYNGEERAKGNILERFSAQQFPDLHSELNLSSLELGDSALYFCASSLRLGGGGEEQYFGPGTRLTVT.

This sequence joins TRBV5-8 and TRBJ2-2; 7 nucleotides align to TRBD1. Per the germline V gene, CDR1 is SGHTS and CDR2 is YDEGEE. V lost 4 bases to trimming and J lost 7 bases; unmatched junction nucleotides: 16. This CDR3 spans 17 amino acids. CDR3 amino acids: CASSKGQLGFSVGELFF. The CDR3 nucleotides read TGTGCCAGCAGCAAGGGACAGTTGGGGTTTTCGGTCGGGGAGCTGTTTTTT. Filled out from reference TRBV5-8 and TRBJ2-2, the complete variable domain reads EAGVTQSPTHLIKTRGQQATLRCSPISGHTSVYWYQQALGLGLQFLLWYDEGEERNRGNFPPRFSGRQFPNYSSELNVNALELEDSALYLCASSKGQLGFSVGELFFGEGSRLTVL.

This clone appeared a single time. This chain links TRBV19 with TRBJ1-2, with TRBD1 as a possible D gene (6 bases). This CDR3 contains 14 residues. V was clipped by 4 bases and J by 4 bases, with 13 bases between them. CDR1 LNHDA and CDR2 SQIVND come from the germline V gene (reference sequence). The CDR3 nucleotides read TGTGCCAGTAGTAACCAACAGGGTGCCTATGGCTACACCTTC. Translating it yields CASSNQQGAYGYTF.

The chain combines TRBV6-1 with TRBJ2-1; 14 nucleotides align to TRBD2. Germline CDR1 is MNHNS and CDR2 is SASEGT. This CDR3 contains 18 residues. Unmatched junction bases numbered 7, after V lost 1 base and J lost 5 bases. The chain's CDR3 is CASSEGVRLAGGHNEQFF. The CDR3 DNA is TGTGCCAGCAGTGAAGGTGTGCGACTAGCGGGAGGGCACAATGAGCAGTTCTTC.

This chain uses TRBV11-3 with TRBJ2-1, with a tentative D call TRBD1 (5 bases). The CDR3 consists of 17 residues. With 4 bases removed from V and 6 bases from J, the gap between germline ends came to 22 bases. Germline V gene sequence: CDR1 SGHNT, CDR2 YENEEA. The CDR3 is CASSSLTDPMAFNEQFF. The CDR3 DNA reads TGTGCCAGCAGCTCCCTGACAGACCCCATGGCCTTCAATGAGCAGTTCTTC.

The chain employs TRBV7-9 and TRBJ1-2; 8 bases fit TRBD1. Germline-derived CDR1 and CDR2 are SEHNR and FQNEAQ (reference sequence). J gave up 7 bases and V 4 bases, and 17 bases lay outside the gene matches. CDR3 length: 17 amino acids. CDR3 in amino acids: CASSSPGAGGLRFGYTF. In DNA, the CDR3 is TGTGCCAGCAGCTCCCCGGGGGCAGGGGGCTTGAGGTTTGGCTACACCTTC.

The CDR3 nucleotides are TGTGCCAGCAGTTCACAAGCCAAAAACATTCAGTACTTC. It is translated as CASSSQAKNIQYF. This chain uses TRBV6-6 with TRBJ2-4; D remains ambiguous. Per the germline V gene, CDR1 is MNHNY and CDR2 is SVGAGI (reference sequence). This CDR3 region has 13 residues. With 4 bases removed from V and 0 bases from J, the gap between germline ends came to 4 bases.

The CDR3 region is CASTGTGHNEQFF. The CDR3, as DNA: TGTGCCAGTACGGGGACGGGCCACAATGAGCAGTTCTTC. The chain carries TRBV19 and TRBJ2-1; D is perhaps TRBD1 or TRBD2 (5 bases each). Trimming shortened V by 7 bases and J by 5 bases, and 12 bases separated the two germline ends. This CDR3 has 13 amino acids. Germline lookup yields CDR1 LNHDA and CDR2 SQIVND (reference sequence).

The J gene is TRBJ2-5, the V gene TRBV4-2, with 8 bases fitting TRBD1. J gave up 3 bases and V 1 base, and 7 bases lay outside the gene matches. Germline values: CDR1 LGHNA, CDR2 YNFKEQ. This CDR3 region has 16 residues. The CDR3 loop is CASSQVGGQGKETQYF. The DNA for the CDR3 is TGTGCCAGCAGCCAAGTTGGAGGACAGGGTAAAGAGACCCAGTACTTC.

V and J are TRBV19 and TRBJ1-5, with TRBD1 identical over 9 bases. Germline CDR1 is LNHDA and CDR2 is SQIVND (reference sequence). Losses at the gene ends were 3 bases for V and 1 base for J; bases not matched to a gene: 4. The CDR3 totals 16 residues. CDR3 coding DNA: TGTGCCAGTAGTATGGGACAGGGATTGAGCAATCAGCCCCAGCATTTT. This gives the protein CASSMGQGLSNQPQHF.

This chain uses TRBV2 with TRBJ2-5, with 8 nucleotides matching TRBD1. CDR3 size: 15 residues. Trimming cost V 6 bases and J 4 bases; bases outside gene matches: 10. Germline CDR1 is SNHLY and CDR2 is FYNNEI. The chain's CDR3 is CASRGRTGPGETQYF. The CDR3 DNA reads as TGTGCCAGCAGGGGTAGGACAGGGCCTGGAGAGACCCAGTACTTC.

The chain couples TRBV6-6 to TRBJ2-3; D unresolved. The CDR3 covers 16 residues. V lost 6 bases and J 0 bases, leaving 16 bases between the germline ends. Germline V gene sequence: CDR1 MNHNY, CDR2 SVGAGI (reference sequence). Written as DNA, the CDR3 is TGTGCCAGCAGGTTACAAGGCGGAACTAGCACAGATACGCAGTATTTT. Its protein product is CASRLQGGTSTDTQYF.

The table lists this clone with a few counts. The V and J genes are TRBV19 and TRBJ1-1; D remains unclear. This CDR3 has 14 amino acids. V lost 1 base, J lost 4 bases, and 10 bases lay in between. Germline values: CDR1 LNHDA, CDR2 SQIVND (reference sequence). CDR3 nucleotides: TGTGCCAGTAGTATAGGAGTTGTGCCCACTGAAGCTTTCTTT. It yields the protein CASSIGVVPTEAFF. Full variable domain (remainder filled in from reference TRBV19 and TRBJ1-1): DGGITQSPKYLFRKEGQNVTLSCEQNLNHDAMYWYRQDPGQGLRLIYYSQIVNDFQKGDIAEGYSVSREKKESFPLTVTSAQKNPTAFYLCASSIGVVPTEAFFGQGTRLTVV.

The V gene is TRBV27, the J gene TRBJ1-5; D might be TRBD1 (6 bases). Germline values: CDR1 MNHEY, CDR2 SMNVEV (reference sequence). The CDR3 covers 16 residues. Between the trimmed V and J ends, which lost 2 bases and 5 bases, there was a span of 16 bases. The CDR3 sequence is CASSLRAGAWDQPQHF. The CDR3 DNA reads as TGTGCCAGCAGTTTAAGGGCAGGGGCCTGGGATCAGCCCCAGCATTTT.

The V and J genes are TRBV28 and TRBJ2-2; the D is unclear. Trimming cost V 3 bases and J 4 bases, with 0 bases left between them. Germline CDR1 reads MDHEN; CDR2 reads SYDVKM. The CDR3 loop spans 11 amino acids. The CDR3 here is CASSFTGELFF. CDR3 in DNA: TGTGCCAGCAGTTTCACCGGGGAGCTGTTTTTT.

The chain carries TRBV2 and TRBJ1-6, with 9 bases that match TRBD1. V was pared by 7 bases and J by 8 bases, with 6 bases of the junction left unmatched. The CDR3 is made up of 14 amino acids. Germline lookup yields CDR1 SNHLY and CDR2 FYNNEI. The CDR3 DNA sequence: TGTGCCAGCAATGACAGGGGGAAAGATTCACCCCTCCACTTT. The encoded protein is CASNDRGKDSPLHF.

This clone was detected only once. This rearrangement joins TRBV28 to TRBJ2-1, with 8 bases lining up with TRBD1. The ends lost 4 bases at V and 0 bases at J; junction bases unmatched: 2. From germline, CDR1 is MDHEN and CDR2 SYDVKM. The length of the CDR3 is 15 residues. CDR3 residues: CASSYRGTSYNEQFF. The CDR3 bases are TGTGCCAGCAGTTACAGGGGGACCTCCTACAATGAGCAGTTCTTC.

The V and J genes are TRBV28 and TRBJ1-2; no reliable D call. V lost 2 bases and J 1 base, leaving 11 bases between the germline ends. The CDR3 totals 15 residues. Germline V gene data show CDR1 as MDHEN and CDR2 as SYDVKM. Here the CDR3 reads CASSLVGRINYGYTF. Here the CDR3 DNA reads TGTGCCAGCAGTTTAGTTGGACGGATTAACTATGGCTACACCTTC.

The rearrangement links TRBV27 to TRBJ1-2; TRBD1 is a possible D gene (5 bases). The CDR3 has 14 residues. Trimming took 10 bases from V and 8 from J, leaving 23 bases between them. Germline CDR1 reads MNHEY; CDR2 reads SMNVEV (reference sequence). The DNA for the CDR3 is TGTGCCACCCGTGGGCACACCTCCACAGGCGGCTACACCTTC. Its translation: CATRGHTSTGGYTF.

The gene calls are TRBV19 and TRBJ2-1; TRBD2 agrees at 8 bases. The CDR3 has 15 amino acids. The germline V gene encodes CDR1 LNHDA and CDR2 SQIVND (reference sequence). V shed 5 bases and J 2 bases; nucleotides not matched to a gene: 5. CDR3 nucleotides: TGTGCCAGTAGTGTCCGGGAGGGAACCTACAATGAGCAGTTCTTC. This sequence encodes CASSVREGTYNEQFF.

The rearrangement joins TRBV6-5 to TRBJ2-7; TRBD1 is a possible D gene (6 bases). The CDR3 is made up of 15 amino acids. V lost 4 bases and J lost 4, with 17 bases in between. Germline V lookup: CDR1 MNHEY, CDR2 SVGAGI. This CDR3 reads CASSSLGTRLYEQYF. The CDR3, as DNA: TGTGCCAGCAGTTCCCTCGGGACAAGGCTTTACGAGCAGTACTTC.